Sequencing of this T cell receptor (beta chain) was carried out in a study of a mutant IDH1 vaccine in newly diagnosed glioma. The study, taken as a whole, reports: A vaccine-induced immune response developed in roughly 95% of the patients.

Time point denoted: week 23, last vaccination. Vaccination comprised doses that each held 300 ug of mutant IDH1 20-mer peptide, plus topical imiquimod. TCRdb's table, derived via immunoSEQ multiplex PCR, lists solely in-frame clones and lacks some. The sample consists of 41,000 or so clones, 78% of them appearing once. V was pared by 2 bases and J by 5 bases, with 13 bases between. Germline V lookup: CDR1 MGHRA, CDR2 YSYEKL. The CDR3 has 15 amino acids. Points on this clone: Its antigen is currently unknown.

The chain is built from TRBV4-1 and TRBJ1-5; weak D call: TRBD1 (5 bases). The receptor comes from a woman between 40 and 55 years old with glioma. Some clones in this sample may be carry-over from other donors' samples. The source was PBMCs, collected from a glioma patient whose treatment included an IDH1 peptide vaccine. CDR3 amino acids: CASSQSRGLDQPQHF. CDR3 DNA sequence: TGCGCCAGCAGCCAAAGTCGGGGGTTGGATCAGCCCCAGCATTTT.